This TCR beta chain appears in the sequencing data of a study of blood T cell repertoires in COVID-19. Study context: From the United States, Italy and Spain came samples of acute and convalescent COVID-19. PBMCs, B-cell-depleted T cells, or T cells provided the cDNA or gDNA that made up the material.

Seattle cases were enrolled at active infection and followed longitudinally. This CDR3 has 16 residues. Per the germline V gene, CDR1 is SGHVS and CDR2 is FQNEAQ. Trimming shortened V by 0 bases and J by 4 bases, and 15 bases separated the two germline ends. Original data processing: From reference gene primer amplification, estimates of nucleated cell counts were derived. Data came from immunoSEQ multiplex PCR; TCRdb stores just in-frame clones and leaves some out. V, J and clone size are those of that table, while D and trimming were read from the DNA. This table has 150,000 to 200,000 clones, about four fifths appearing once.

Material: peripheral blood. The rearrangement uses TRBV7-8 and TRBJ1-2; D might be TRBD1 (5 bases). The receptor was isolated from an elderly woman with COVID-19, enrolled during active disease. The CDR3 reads CASSLAAGVQSYGYTF. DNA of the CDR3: TGTGCCAGCAGCTTAGCCGCGGGGGTCCAATCCTATGGCTACACCTTC.